These 13 T cell receptor beta chains were sequenced from one sample in a study of CXCR3-negative and CXCR3-positive naive CD8 T cells. These receptors' antigens are unknown. 5' RACE that incorporated UMI labels was used to prepare the TRB cDNA libraries. One entry per CDR3 protein, without DNA, is what TCRdb gives after re-calling the 5' RACE reads. The sample table sets out tens of thousands of distinct CDR3 sequences. Study results and limitations: Naive cells positive for CXCR3 carried more hydrophobic TRB CDR3s than CXCR3-negative ones.

The sequenced sample was naive CXCR3+ CD8+ T cells from blood. Stated subset: CD45RO-CCR7+CD27+CD95- naive CD8+ T cells expressing CXCR3 (TNR3+). These receptors were taken from a human donor in good health. Some clones in this sample may be carry-over from other donors' samples.

The genes are TRBV5-1 and TRBJ2-1; TCRdb's assignment of TRBD2 cannot be checked, as there is no DNA. The CDR3 is 16 residues long. Germline CDR1 SGHRS, CDR2 YFSETQ. This CDR3 reads CASSLYGLAVYNEQFF.

Here the CDR3 reads CASSYRGIPDRVIDEQFF. This rearrangement joins TRBV6-5 to TRBJ2-1; the D call from TCRdb, TRBD1, cannot be confirmed without DNA. Germline lookup yields CDR1 MNHEY and CDR2 SVGAGI. There are 18 residues in the CDR3.

CDR3 loop: CASTQGDEKLFF. The chain employs TRBV12-3 or TRBV12-4 and TRBJ1-4; TCRdb calls TRBD1, which cannot be checked without DNA. The CDR3 spans 12 residues.

The genes are TRBV28 and TRBJ2-3; TCRdb reports TRBD1, a call that lacks DNA to check it against. Germline CDR1 and CDR2: MDHEN and SYDVKM. This CDR3 is 14 amino acids long. The CDR3 sequence: CASSFARPTDTQYF.

The chain recombines TRBV29-1 with TRBJ2-2; with no DNA, the TCRdb D assignment of TRBD1 cannot be verified. Germline V gene sequence: CDR1 SQVTM, CDR2 ANQGSEA. The length of the CDR3 is 16 residues. CDR3 loop: CSVEWAEQGWAGELFF.

The rearrangement links TRBV5-4 to TRBJ2-2; TCRdb gives TRBD2 as the D gene, but with no DNA this cannot be confirmed. The CDR3 extends over 17 amino acids. In germline, CDR1 is SGHNT, CDR2 YYREEE (reference sequence). The CDR3 loop reads CASSFYPSGRFAGELFF.

V gene TRBV5-1 combines with J gene TRBJ2-7; TCRdb calls TRBD1, which cannot be checked without DNA. This CDR3 spans 14 amino acids. Per the germline V gene, CDR1 is SGHRS and CDR2 is YFSETQ. The CDR3 protein is CASSFEGASYEQYF.

CDR3 residues: CASSEIVGIQYF. The chain couples TRBV6-1 to TRBJ2-4. The CDR3 is made up of 12 amino acids. Germline V gene lookup returns CDR1 MNHNS and CDR2 SASEGT.

The chain has TRBV7-6 and TRBJ2-4; TCRdb's assignment of TRBD2 cannot be checked, as there is no DNA. Germline loops: CDR1 SGHVS, CDR2 FNYEAQ. The CDR3 is 17 residues long. The chain's CDR3 is CASSLVEGFPAKNIQYF.

The genes are TRBV29-1 and TRBJ2-1. This CDR3 region has 11 residues. Germline V CDR1 and CDR2: SQVTM, ANQGSEA. The CDR3 spells CSVDTDNEQFF.

CDR3 sequence reads: CASSYSNLGPYEQYF. V usage is TRBV6-2 or TRBV6-3 and J usage is TRBJ2-7. The CDR3 consists of 15 residues. The V gene's germline CDR1 is MNHEY and CDR2 SVGEGT.

V usage is TRBV28 and J usage is TRBJ2-2; TCRdb designates TRBD2, a call that cannot be tested without DNA. The CDR3 is made up of 14 amino acids. Germline loops: CDR1 MDHEN, CDR2 SYDVKM. CDR3 loop: CASSLGLYTGELFF.

The chain carries TRBV7-6 and TRBJ2-7; the TCRdb call, TRBD2, lacks DNA for checking. The CDR3 consists of 14 residues. The V gene's germline CDR1 is SGHVS and CDR2 FNYEAQ. CDR3: CASSHTSGGYEQYF.